This entry lists 28 T cell receptor beta chains sequenced from one sample in a study of yellow fever vaccine responses in identical twins. TCRdb redid the calling of the RT-PCR reads with MiXCR, one entry per CDR3 protein. The sample has fewer than 2,000 distinct CDR3 sequences; approximately 86% are singletons. Sequencing was performed on T cells from blood (PBMCs), unsorted or a sorted subset (not recorded which), taken before or after yellow fever vaccination (not recorded which). These receptors were taken from a woman aged 18-29 years who received the yellow fever vaccine.

This chain links TRBV4-1 with TRBJ1-5; no reliable D call. The CDR3 has 15 residues. The germline CDR1 and CDR2 sequences are MGHRA and YSYEKL. Deletions cut 2 bases from V and 4 bases from J, with 12 bases between. The CDR3 region is CASSQFQNLNQPQHF. The CDR3 bases are TGCGCCAGCAGCCAATTCCAAAACCTGAATCAGCCCCAGCATTTT.

This sequence joins TRBV11-1 and TRBJ2-1; D not certain. The V end lost 0 bases, the J end lost 0 bases, and 18 bases lay between the germline ends. The length of the CDR3 is 19 residues. The germline V gene encodes CDR1 SGHAT and CDR2 FQDESV (reference sequence). CDR3 protein: CASSLALGLLSNSYNEQFF. In DNA form, the CDR3 reads TGTGCCAGCAGCTTAGCGCTGGGGTTGCTATCCAACTCCTACAATGAGCAGTTCTTC. The full variable domain, with the rest looked up from reference TRBV11-1 and TRBJ2-1, is EAEVAQSPRYKITEKSQAVAFWCDPISGHATLYWYRQILGQGPELLVQFQDESVVDDSQLPKDRFSAERLKGVDSTLKIQPAELGDSAMYLCASSLALGLLSNSYNEQFFGPGTRLTVL.

This chain uses TRBV5-1 with TRBJ2-5; 9 nucleotides agree with TRBD1. The CDR3 is made up of 14 amino acids. V shed 7 bases, J shed 5 bases, and the junction held 9 bases outside the gene matches. Germline V lookup: CDR1 SGHRS, CDR2 YFSETQ. The CDR3 here is CASGTGTGSETQYF. CDR3 in DNA: TGCGCCAGCGGAACCGGGACAGGGAGTGAGACCCAGTACTTC.

This chain links TRBV19 with TRBJ2-3; tentative D call: TRBD1 (6 bases). Trimming left V 7 bases short and J 2 bases short, with 16 bases between. Germline lookup yields CDR1 LNHDA and CDR2 SQIVND (reference sequence). There are 15 residues in the CDR3. The DNA of the CDR3 is TGTGCCAGTAACCAGCAGGGGTTTTCCACAGATACGCAGTATTTT. The encoded protein is CASNQQGFSTDTQYF.

A few counts support this clonotype. The V and J genes are TRBV24-1 and TRBJ2-1; D possibly uses TRBD1 or TRBD2 (5 bases each). The V and J ends lost 5 bases and 4 bases respectively, with 14 bases between them. CDR3 length equals 15 residues. Germline assignment: CDR1 KGHDR and CDR2 SFDVKD. CDR3 protein: CATSGAGAGYNEQFF. Written as DNA, the CDR3 is TGTGCCACCAGTGGTGCCGGGGCCGGGTACAATGAGCAGTTCTTC.

V is TRBV20-1 and J is TRBJ2-5, with D unclear. The V gene lost 8 bases and the J gene lost 1 base, with 11 bases spanning the gap. CDR1 DFQATT and CDR2 SNEGSKA come from the germline V gene (reference sequence). CDR3 length: 12 residues. The CDR3 region has the DNA TGCAGTCCTCACGGACCCCAAGAGACCCAGTACTTC. Translating gives CSPHGPQETQYF.

This chain uses TRBV20-1 with TRBJ2-5, with 10 positions matching TRBD1. J lost 6 bases, V lost 1 base, and 2 bases had no gene match. Germline V gives CDR1 DFQATT, CDR2 SNEGSKA (reference sequence). CDR3 size: 13 residues. The CDR3 DNA sequence: TGCAGTGCTAGAGGGACAGGGGGGAAGACCCAGTACTTC. Encoded protein: CSARGTGGKTQYF.

V gene TRBV6-5 combines with J gene TRBJ2-3; no firm D call. Germline values: CDR1 MNHEY, CDR2 SVGAGI. V was pared by 3 bases and J by 0 bases, with 13 bases between. The CDR3 is made up of 16 amino acids. CDR3 amino acids: CASSYKGLPSTDTQYF. Written as DNA, the CDR3 is TGTGCCAGCAGTTATAAGGGCCTTCCTAGCACAGATACGCAGTATTTT.

This rearrangement joins TRBV11-3 to TRBJ1-4, with 10 bases aligning to TRBD1. The CDR3 is 15 residues long. Germline CDR1 SGHNT, CDR2 YENEEA. The V gene end was trimmed by 5 bases and the J gene end by 7 bases; junction bases not matched to a gene: 7. CDR3 in DNA: TGTGCCAGCAGCCTCGGGACAGGGGTGCTTGAAAAACTGTTTTTT. It yields the protein CASSLGTGVLEKLFF.

This clonotype was observed a single time. The CDR3 spells CASSFRRRVGNQPQHF. The CDR3 DNA is TGTGCCAGCAGCTTCCGTCGGAGGGTGGGAAATCAGCCCCAGCATTTT. The chain has TRBV11-1 and TRBJ1-5, with D unresolved. V was pared by 3 bases and J by 4 bases, with 16 bases between. Germline CDR1 reads SGHAT; CDR2 reads FQDESV (reference sequence). The CDR3 extends over 16 amino acids.

The CDR3 DNA reads TGCGCCAGCAGCCAGGTTGGGGGGCCAAGCTCCTACGAGCAGTACTTC. It is translated as CASSQVGGPSSYEQYF. V is TRBV4-1 and J is TRBJ2-7; D may correspond to TRBD1 or TRBD2 (6 bases each). Per germline, CDR1 MGHRA and CDR2 YSYEKL. Trimming pared 3 bases from V and 0 bases from J, leaving 15 bases between. There are 16 residues in the CDR3.

The chain couples TRBV11-1 to TRBJ2-1; D ambiguous. Germline V gene data show CDR1 as SGHAT and CDR2 as FQDESV (reference sequence). V gave up 1 base and J gave up 8 bases, with 3 bases separating them. The CDR3 has 11 amino acids. The CDR3 here is CASSLGYEQFF. In DNA, the CDR3 is TGTGCCAGCAGCTTAGGCTATGAGCAGTTCTTC. Full variable domain (remainder filled in from reference TRBV11-1 and TRBJ2-1): EAEVAQSPRYKITEKSQAVAFWCDPISGHATLYWYRQILGQGPELLVQFQDESVVDDSQLPKDRFSAERLKGVDSTLKIQPAELGDSAMYLCASSLGYEQFFGPGTRLTVL.

This rearrangement joins TRBV25-1 to TRBJ1-2, with no clear D. From germline, CDR1 is MGHDK and CDR2 SYGVNS. The V gene lost 4 bases and the J gene lost 5 bases, with 11 bases spanning the gap. CDR3 length: 13 amino acids. The CDR3 nucleotides are TGTGCCAGCAGTGTTTGGATAGGTTATGGCTACACCTTC. Translation gives CASSVWIGYGYTF.

This clonotype was seen more than once but under ten times. The chain employs TRBV2 and TRBJ1-3; no firm D call. Germline V gene data show CDR1 as SNHLY and CDR2 as FYNNEI. CDR3 size: 13 residues. Trimming took 4 bases from V and 7 from J, leaving 11 bases between them. The CDR3 DNA sequence: TGTGCCAGCAGTGTTGAAAAACGGAACACCATATATTTT. As protein: CASSVEKRNTIYF.

The chain has TRBV27 and TRBJ1-3; D unresolved. CDR1 and CDR2 (germline): MNHEY, SMNVEV (reference sequence). V gave up 5 bases and J gave up 8 bases, with 16 bases separating them. This CDR3 comprises 14 residues. CDR3 residues: CASSQSQGGHTIYF. The CDR3 DNA reads TGTGCCAGCAGTCAGTCCCAAGGCGGACACACCATATATTTT.

V is TRBV18 and J is TRBJ2-3, with 13 bases aligning to TRBD2. Germline CDR1 reads KGHSH; CDR2 reads LQKENI. This CDR3 has 15 residues. J gave up 5 bases and V 3 bases, and 2 bases lay outside the gene matches. CDR3 nucleotide sequence: TGTGCCAGCTCACCCGGACTAGCGGGAGTAGATACGCAGTATTTT. It specifies CASSPGLAGVDTQYF.

The chain recombines TRBV6-1 with TRBJ1-2, with D uncertain. The CDR3 is made up of 13 amino acids. Deletions cut 5 bases from V and 0 bases from J, with 7 bases between. CDR1 MNHNS and CDR2 SASEGT come from the germline V gene. CDR3 region: CASSNRSNYGYTF. The CDR3 DNA reads TGTGCCAGCAGTAATAGGTCTAACTATGGCTACACCTTC.

The chain uses TRBV19 and TRBJ1-1; D uncertain. Trimming cost V 11 bases and J 4 bases, with 20 bases left between them. Germline CDR1 reads LNHDA; CDR2 reads SQIVND (reference sequence). CDR3 length: 14 residues. The CDR3 nucleotides read TGTGCCGGCCTGTGGCGCGGGTGGGGCACTGAAGCTTTCTTT. This gives the protein CAGLWRGWGTEAFF.

V gene TRBV6-1 combines with J gene TRBJ1-1; D is ambiguous. V lost 5 bases to trimming and J lost 1 base, with 20 bases between them. Germline CDR1 reads MNHNS; CDR2 reads SASEGT. This CDR3 contains 17 residues. Here the CDR3 DNA reads TGTGCCAGCAGTACCAGATTACGACAAACTACGAACACTGAAGCTTTCTTT. Translation gives CASSTRLRQTTNTEAFF.

The CDR3 region has the DNA TGCAGTGCTAGAGAAAGGTGGGACAGTTCCTACGAGCAGTACTTC. Protein: CSARERWDSSYEQYF. This chain links TRBV20-1 with TRBJ2-7; TRBD1 matches 7 bases. Looked up from germline, CDR1 is DFQATT and CDR2 is SNEGSKA (reference sequence). The CDR3 is 15 residues long. The junction had 6 bases not matched to a gene; V was cut back by 0 bases and J by 1 base.

CDR3 in DNA: TGTGCCAGCAGCGACAGGGACAATGAGCAGTTCTTC. It encodes CASSDRDNEQFF. J is TRBJ2-1 and V is TRBV11-2; 7 bases map to TRBD1. Germline CDR1 and CDR2: SGHAT and FQNNGV. V trimming: 5 bases; J trimming: 5 bases; junction bases outside the gene matches: 0. CDR3 size: 12 residues.

The genes are TRBV10-3 and TRBJ2-7; D possibly corresponds to TRBD1 (5 bases). Per germline, CDR1 ENHRY and CDR2 SYGVKD. Trimming removed 4 bases at V and 5 bases at J, with 6 bases between. The CDR3 length is 11 residues. The DNA for the CDR3 is TGTGCCATCAGTGCAGGGCACGAGCAGTACTTC. Translated, it gives CAISAGHEQYF.

The rearrangement links TRBV10-3 to TRBJ2-1; no reliable D call. Trimming stripped 0 bases from V and 3 bases from J, with 12 bases between. Germline values: CDR1 ENHRY, CDR2 SYGVKD. This CDR3 is built from 16 residues. The CDR3 bases are TGTGCCATCAGTGAGTCTACCGGCAGTAGCTACAATGAGCAGTTCTTC. Its protein is CAISESTGSSYNEQFF.

This clonotype is a singleton in its sample. This chain connects TRBV10-3 to TRBJ2-7; 7 nucleotides match TRBD2. The CDR3 runs 14 residues. With V trimmed by 2 bases and J by 4 bases, 5 bases remained unmatched. CDR1 and CDR2 from the germline V gene are ENHRY and SYGVKD. CDR3 in amino acids: CAISEGLVVYEQYF. The CDR3 DNA follows: TGTGCCATCAGTGAGGGACTAGTGGTTTACGAGCAGTACTTC.

The chain couples TRBV20-1 to TRBJ2-3; 7 bases align to TRBD1. CDR1 and CDR2 from the germline V gene are DFQATT and SNEGSKA (reference sequence). The junction had 7 bases not matched to a gene; V was cut back by 2 bases and J by 2 bases. There are 15 residues in the CDR3. CDR3 in DNA: TGCAGTGCTAGAACCGACAGGGCTATCACAGATACGCAGTATTTT. It encodes CSARTDRAITDTQYF.

The chain couples TRBV20-1 to TRBJ2-7; D is uncertain. The CDR3 has 11 amino acids. In germline, CDR1 is DFQATT, CDR2 SNEGSKA (reference sequence). With 5 bases removed from V and 3 bases from J, the gap between germline ends came to 8 bases. Written as DNA, the CDR3 is TGCAGTGCTTCCGTTGGCTACGAGCAGTACGTC. Translation gives CSASVGYEQYV.

This clonotype was recorded only once. This chain connects TRBV4-2 to TRBJ1-1; D may be TRBD1 (6 bases). Germline V lookup: CDR1 LGHNA, CDR2 YNFKEQ. V was pared by 0 bases and J by 3 bases, with 8 bases between. The CDR3 spans 14 residues. Here the CDR3 reads CASSQEQGDTEAFF. The CDR3 coding sequence is TGTGCCAGCAGCCAAGAACAGGGAGACACTGAAGCTTTCTTT.

The V and J genes are TRBV7-3 and TRBJ2-2; no reliable D call. The germline gives CDR1 SGHTA, CDR2 FQGTGA. This CDR3 spans 13 amino acids. Trimming stripped 5 bases from V and 4 bases from J, with 8 bases between. Written as DNA, the CDR3 is TGTGCCAGCAGCAAGAGAGTCACCGGGGAGCTGTTTTTT. This translates into CASSKRVTGELFF.